This is a list of T cell receptor beta chains from one sample in a study of cytomegalovirus exposure and HLA in healthy donors. Produced via immunoSEQ multiplex PCR; TCRdb's table is partial and in-frame only. Of approximately 140,000 clones in the sample, 60% to 85% were seen once. The specimen sequenced was PBMCs. The receptors shown here come from a middle-aged man in good health and CMV-seropositive. Each CDR3 is given with its conserved first and last residue. A D gene is named only where the DNA matches it firmly. Some rows have no size entry. The others give once, few or many, or a class for an expanded clone.

d_gene: TRBD1; v_gene: TRBV2; abundance: -; j_gene: TRBJ1-3; CDR3aa: CASRQGWTGGAGRSGNTIYF; CDR3nt: TGTGCCAGCAGACAAGGTTGGACAGGGGGCGCGGGTAGATCTGGAAACACCATATATTTT
d_gene: -; v_gene: TRBV7-9; abundance: -; j_gene: TRBJ2-7; CDR3aa: CASSWRGEQYF; CDR3nt: TGTGCCAGCAGCTGGAGAGGCGAGCAGTACTTC
d_gene: TRBD2; v_gene: TRBV11-2; abundance: -; j_gene: TRBJ2-3; CDR3aa: CASSPTSATSTDTQYF; CDR3nt: TGTGCCAGCAGCCCGACTAGCGCGACTAGCACAGATACGCAGTATTTT
d_gene: -; v_gene: TRBV19; abundance: few; j_gene: TRBJ1-4; CDR3aa: CASSTRDSGRGKLFF; CDR3nt: TGTGCCAGTAGTACTCGGGACTCCGGGAGGGGAAAACTGTTTTTT
d_gene: -; v_gene: TRBV29-1; abundance: -; j_gene: TRBJ1-2; CDR3aa: CSVRGGFGHTF; CDR3nt: TGCAGCGTACGAGGGGGTTTTGGCCACACCTTC
d_gene: -; v_gene: TRBV27; abundance: -; j_gene: TRBJ1-1; CDR3aa: CASSPLQGNTEAFF; CDR3nt: TGTGCCAGCAGCCCCCTCCAGGGGAACACTGAAGCTTTCTTT
d_gene: -; v_gene: TRBV2; abundance: -; j_gene: TRBJ2-1; CDR3aa: CASGGLRSYNEQFF; CDR3nt: TGTGCCAGCGGGGGACTCCGATCCTACAATGAGCAGTTCTTC
d_gene: TRBD2; v_gene: TRBV5-1; abundance: -; j_gene: TRBJ2-2; CDR3aa: CASSSGLAGTGELFF; CDR3nt: TGCGCCAGCAGCTCCGGACTAGCAGGTACCGGGGAGCTGTTTTTT
d_gene: TRBD1; v_gene: TRBV6-5; abundance: -; j_gene: TRBJ1-2; CDR3aa: CASSSGTGFNYGYTF; CDR3nt: TGTGCCAGCAGTTCCGGGACAGGCTTCAACTATGGCTACACCTTC
d_gene: -; v_gene: TRBV29-1; abundance: -; j_gene: TRBJ2-3; CDR3aa: CSVEGAGSTDTQYF; CDR3nt: TGCAGCGTTGAAGGGGCAGGGAGCACAGATACGCAGTATTTT
d_gene: TRBD1; v_gene: TRBV6-1; abundance: -; j_gene: TRBJ1-6; CDR3aa: CASRRTGGYSPLHF; CDR3nt: TGTGCCAGCCGAAGAACAGGGGGCTATTCACCCCTCCACTTT